The 2 T cell receptor beta chains reported below all come from one sample, sequenced in a study of Ad26.COV2.S vaccination and SARS-CoV-2 variants. Documented treatment: roughly 19 received Ad26.COV2.S at low or high dose, single or two shots; about 5 received placebo; per-sample allocation not given. Specimens were obtained on day 63 following the first vaccine or placebo injection. Using immunoSEQ multiplex PCR, the repertoire was profiled, and TCRdb retains in-frame clones only, with some absent. The sample contains a few hundred thousand clones, approximately 92% of which appear only once. Specimen: peripheral blood, collected in a trial of Ad26.COV2.S vaccine versus placebo. The origin of the receptors is a person aged 18 to 65 who received the Ad26.COV2.S COVID-19 vaccine or a placebo.

This rearrangement joins TRBV9 to TRBJ2-2; a possible D gene is TRBD2 (5 bases). CDR1 SGDLS and CDR2 YYNGEE come from the germline V gene. V was cut by 0 bases and J by 4 bases, with 13 bases left in between. The CDR3 length is 16 residues. CDR3 nucleotide sequence: TGTGCCAGCAGCGTAGGGGGAGTGAGTAGCACCGGGGAGCTGTTTTTT. Protein product: CASSVGGVSSTGELFF.

Comments on this clone: Other nucleotide sequences from this sample produce the same CDR3. V usage is TRBV12-3 or TRBV12-4 and J usage is TRBJ2-7; 8 positions agree with TRBD1. V lost 3 bases and J lost 2; bases outside the gene matches: 0. This CDR3 has 13 residues. The DNA of the CDR3 is TGTGCCAGCAGTTTGACAGGGGCCTACGAGCAGTACTTC. Translation gives CASSLTGAYEQYF.